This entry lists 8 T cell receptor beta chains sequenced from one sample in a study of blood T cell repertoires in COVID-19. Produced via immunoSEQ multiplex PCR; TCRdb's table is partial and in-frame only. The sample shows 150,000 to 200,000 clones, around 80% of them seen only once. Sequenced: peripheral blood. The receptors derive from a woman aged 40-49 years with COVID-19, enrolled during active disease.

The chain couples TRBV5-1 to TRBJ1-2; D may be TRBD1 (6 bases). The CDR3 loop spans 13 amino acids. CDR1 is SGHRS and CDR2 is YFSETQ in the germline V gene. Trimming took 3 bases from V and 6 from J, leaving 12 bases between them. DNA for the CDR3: TGCGCCAGCAGCTCCTCAGGGGCTAATGGCTACACCTTC. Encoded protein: CASSSSGANGYTF.

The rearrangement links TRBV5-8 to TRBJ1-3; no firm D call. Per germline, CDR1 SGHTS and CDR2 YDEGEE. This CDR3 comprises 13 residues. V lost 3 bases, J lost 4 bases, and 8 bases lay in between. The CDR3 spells CASSSTRGNTIYF. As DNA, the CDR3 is TGTGCCAGCAGCTCCACGCGAGGAAACACCATATATTTT.

CDR3 loop: CASSQIGTSAYNEQFF. CDR3 DNA sequence: TGCGCCAGCAGCCAAATCGGGACTAGTGCATACAATGAGCAGTTCTTC. J is TRBJ2-1 and V is TRBV4-1; 8 bases line up with TRBD2. The germline CDR1 and CDR2 sequences are MGHRA and YSYEKL. J was trimmed by 4 bases and V by 2 bases; bases with no gene match: 7. The CDR3 consists of 16 residues.

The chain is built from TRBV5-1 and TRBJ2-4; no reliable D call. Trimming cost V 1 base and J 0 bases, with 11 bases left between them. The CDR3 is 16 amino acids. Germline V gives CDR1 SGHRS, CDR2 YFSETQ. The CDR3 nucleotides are TGCGCCAGCAGCTTGCGAGGCAACCTAGCCAAAAACATTCAGTACTTC. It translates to CASSLRGNLAKNIQYF.

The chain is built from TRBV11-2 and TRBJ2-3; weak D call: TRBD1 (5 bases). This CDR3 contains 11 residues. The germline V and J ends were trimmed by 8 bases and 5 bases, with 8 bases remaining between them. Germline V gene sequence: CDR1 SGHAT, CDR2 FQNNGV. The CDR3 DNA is TGTGCCAGCGGACAAATAGATACGCAGTATTTT. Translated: CASGQIDTQYF.

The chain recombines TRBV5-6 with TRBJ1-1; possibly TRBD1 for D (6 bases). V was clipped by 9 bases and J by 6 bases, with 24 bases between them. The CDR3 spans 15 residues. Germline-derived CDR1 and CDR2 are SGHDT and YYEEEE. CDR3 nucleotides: TGTGCCACCTGGACAGCAAATCTGGCCACTTCTGAAGCTTTCTTT. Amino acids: CATWTANLATSEAFF.

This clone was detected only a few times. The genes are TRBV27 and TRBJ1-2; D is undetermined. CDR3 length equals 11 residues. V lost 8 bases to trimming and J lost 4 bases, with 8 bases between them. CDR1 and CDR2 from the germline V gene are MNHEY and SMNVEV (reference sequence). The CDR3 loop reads CASGGSYGYTF. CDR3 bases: TGTGCCAGCGGTGGCTCCTATGGCTACACCTTC.

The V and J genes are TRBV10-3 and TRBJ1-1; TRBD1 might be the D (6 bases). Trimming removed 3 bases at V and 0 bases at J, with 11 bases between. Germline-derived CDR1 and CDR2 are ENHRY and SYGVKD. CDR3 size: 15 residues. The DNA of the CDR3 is TGTGCCATCAGTGACCCGGGACACCTGAACACTGAAGCTTTCTTT. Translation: CAISDPGHLNTEAFF.